What follows are 17 T cell receptor beta chains derived from one specimen sequenced in a study of metastatic and nonmetastatic thyroid tumors. Treatment of any kind had been given to no patient before thyroid surgery. TCRdb re-called the PCR reads via MiXCR. The table has thousands of clones, over 25% seen once. Sequencing was performed on adjacent normal tissue. These receptors were collected from a male donor with papillary thyroid cancer or a benign thyroid nodule (not recorded which). Some clones in this sample may be carry-over from other donors' samples.

This chain links TRBV5-1 with TRBJ2-2, with D perhaps given as TRBD1 or TRBD2 (6 bases each). V lost 6 bases and J 5 bases, leaving 20 bases between the germline ends. The germline V gene has CDR1 SGHRS and CDR2 YFSETQ. This CDR3 has 16 residues. The CDR3 nucleotides read TGCGCCAGCAACATACAGGGTAGAGGAGGGACCGGGGAGCTGTTTTTT. This gives the protein CASNIQGRGGTGELFF.

The gene calls are TRBV5-1 and TRBJ2-7; D remains ambiguous. This CDR3 has 16 amino acids. The germline V gene encodes CDR1 SGHRS and CDR2 YFSETQ. V was cut by 3 bases and J by 2 bases, with 18 bases left in between. Written as DNA, the CDR3 is TGCGCCAGCAGCTCGCCGGATGGATTTAGGCCCTACGAGCAGTACTTC. The encoded protein is CASSSPDGFRPYEQYF.

This sequence joins TRBV9 and TRBJ2-6, with 10 bases matching TRBD2. CDR3 size: 21 residues. The germline V gene has CDR1 SGDLS and CDR2 YYNGEE. V lost 3 bases to trimming and J lost 0 bases; unmatched junction nucleotides: 15. CDR3: CASSGWTSGSFMPSGANVLTF. DNA for the CDR3: TGTGCCAGCAGCGGGTGGACTAGCGGTTCGTTCATGCCCTCTGGGGCCAACGTCCTGACTTTC.

This clone was detected a few times. This rearrangement joins TRBV6-9 to TRBJ1-2; perhaps TRBD1 as D (5 bases). Deletions cut 2 bases from V and 7 bases from J, with 17 bases between. Germline CDR1 MNHGY, CDR2 SVAAGI. This CDR3 region has 15 residues. CDR3 region: CASSYRFTGAGGYTF. The CDR3, as DNA: TGTGCCAGCAGTTATAGATTTACCGGGGCTGGTGGCTACACCTTC.

This clone was found a few times. The chain has TRBV30 and TRBJ1-5; 9 bases are shared with TRBD1. This CDR3 region has 14 residues. Germline V gene data show CDR1 as GTSNPN and CDR2 as SVGIG (reference sequence). V lost 1 base and J lost 2; bases outside the gene matches: 0. The CDR3, as DNA: TGTGCCTGGAGTGGGACAGGGGGCAATCAGCCCCAGCATTTT. Amino acids: CAWSGTGGNQPQHF.

This clone was picked up a small number of times. J is TRBJ2-2 and V is TRBV12-3 or TRBV12-4; 13 bases line up with TRBD2. With 5 bases clipped from V and 6 bases from J, the junction kept 3 bases outside the gene matches. This CDR3 comprises 15 residues. The CDR3 reads CASSQLAGGAGELFF. CDR3 nucleotides: TGTGCCAGCAGTCAACTAGCGGGAGGGGCCGGGGAGCTGTTTTTT.

This clone was counted only a few times. The chain employs TRBV11-2 and TRBJ2-3, with 10 bases that match TRBD2. Trimming removed 5 bases from V and 7 bases from J; junction bases left unmatched: 12. Germline V lookup: CDR1 SGHAT, CDR2 FQNNGV. The CDR3 runs to 16 residues. The CDR3 DNA follows: TGTGCCAGCAGCCCCGGGGGGGCTAGCGGGAGTTATACGCAGTATTTT. Its translation is CASSPGGASGSYTQYF.

This clone has only a few counts. This rearrangement joins TRBV7-2 to TRBJ1-3, with TRBD1 as a possible D gene (5 bases). Trimming left V 5 bases short and J 0 bases short, with 11 bases between. The CDR3 contains 15 residues. Germline assignment: CDR1 SGHTA and CDR2 FQGNSA. This CDR3 is CASSARTYSGNTIYF. DNA for the CDR3: TGTGCCAGCAGCGCGCGGACATACTCTGGAAACACCATATATTTT.

The rearrangement uses TRBV9 and TRBJ2-1; D is possibly TRBD1 (6 bases). CDR1 SGDLS and CDR2 YYNGEE come from the germline V gene. Trimming stripped 4 bases from V and 5 bases from J, with 13 bases between. CDR3 size: 14 residues. The CDR3 sequence is CASSLQGSNNEQFF. In DNA, the CDR3 is TGTGCCAGCAGCCTACAGGGAAGCAACAATGAGCAGTTCTTC.

The V call is TRBV7-9, the J call TRBJ2-2; no firm D call. The CDR3 has 14 amino acids. Trimming took 7 bases from V and 0 from J, leaving 9 bases between them. Germline CDR1 is SEHNR and CDR2 is FQNEAQ (reference sequence). Here the CDR3 reads CASKLRANTGELFF. The CDR3 region has the DNA TGTGCCAGCAAGTTACGTGCGAACACCGGGGAGCTGTTTTTT.

This clone is medium-sized (0.01 to 0.1%). Since no conserved phenylalanine or tryptophan closes the CDR3, a read error is the likely cause. It is unclear where the CDR3 begins or ends on the DNA, so no DNA is shown, and the CDR3 is as TCRdb lists it. The genes are TRBV2 and TRBJ2-7; TRBD2 is taken as the D call from the table, unchecked against the DNA. The CDR3 is 11 residues long, ends included. Germline assignment: CDR1 SNHLY and CDR2 FYNNEI. The CDR3 region is CASSLGDYPSL.

This clone was seen only a few times. The rearrangement uses TRBV6-1 and TRBJ1-1; TRBD1 is a possible D gene (6 bases). The V end lost 6 bases, the J end lost 1 base, and 12 bases lay between the germline ends. The CDR3 extends over 14 amino acids. CDR1 is MNHNS and CDR2 is SASEGT in the germline V gene. The DNA for the CDR3 is TGTGCCAGCAGAGTGGACAGTTGGAACACTGAAGCTTTCTTT. Its translation: CASRVDSWNTEAFF.

The gene calls are TRBV6-1 and TRBJ1-1; 7 bases match TRBD1. V dropped 6 bases and J dropped 0; count of bases not matched to a gene: 7. This CDR3 comprises 15 residues. Germline values: CDR1 MNHNS, CDR2 SASEGT. The CDR3 protein is CASRASGQMNTEAFF. The CDR3 nucleotides read TGTGCCAGCAGAGCGTCGGGACAGATGAACACTGAAGCTTTCTTT.

In its sample, this clone is medium-sized. The chain links TRBV20-1 to TRBJ2-2, with TRBD2 identical over 13 bases. Germline V gene lookup returns CDR1 DFQATT and CDR2 SNEGSKA (reference sequence). V was pared by 1 base and J by 3 bases, with 2 bases of the junction left unmatched. CDR3 length: 16 amino acids. CDR3 coding DNA: TGCAGTGCTAGAGGGACTAGCGGGGGTGACACCGGGGAGCTGTTTTTT. Residues: CSARGTSGGDTGELFF.

This clone has a handful of counts. The gene calls are TRBV27 and TRBJ2-5; D possibly matches TRBD1 or TRBD2 (5 bases each). V was shortened by 5 bases and J by 3 bases, with 19 bases between the two germline ends. The CDR3 runs 16 residues. Looked up from germline, CDR1 is MNHEY and CDR2 is SMNVEV (reference sequence). Here the CDR3 DNA reads TGTGCCAGCAGTGACTATACATGGGGCGAAAAAGAGACCCAGTACTTC. Its protein is CASSDYTWGEKETQYF.

This clone showed up just once. One junction end disagrees with the germline gene, perhaps due to a read error. The chain couples TRBV5-1 to TRBJ2-5; D possibly corresponds to TRBD1 (5 bases). Germline assignment: CDR1 SGHRS and CDR2 YFSETQ. The CDR3 has 15 residues. In DNA form, the CDR3 reads TGCGCCAGCAGCTTACTGGGGCAGATCCAAGAGAACCAGTACTTC. This codes for CASSLLGQIQENQYF.

This clone was recorded many times. This sequence joins TRBV11-1 and TRBJ2-2; 9 bases are shared with TRBD1. Germline V CDR1 and CDR2: SGHAT, FQDESV (reference sequence). V gave up 6 bases and J gave up 5 bases; unmatched junction bases: 10. The CDR3 loop spans 16 amino acids. The CDR3 is CASSRLGQGITGELFF. In nucleotides, the CDR3 is TGTGCCAGCAGTAGACTCGGACAGGGGATAACCGGGGAGCTGTTTTTT.